The entry below gives a single T cell receptor (beta chain) sequence along with its context. The data were obtained in a study of blood T cell repertoires in COVID-19. The CDR3 is 14 amino acids. The germline V and J ends were trimmed by 3 bases and 7 bases, with 13 bases remaining between them. Germline V gives CDR1 KGHSH, CDR2 LQKENI. Per the original data handling: Reference gene primer amplification in the assay estimated nucleated cell counts. Sequencing used immunoSEQ multiplex PCR; TCRdb keeps in-frame clones, though not all of them. V, J and clone size are those of that table, while D and trimming were read from the DNA. This sample has approximately 140,000 clones, with about four fifths found just once.

This chain links TRBV18 with TRBJ1-5, with D maybe TRBD1 (6 bases). The specimen was peripheral blood. This clonotype originated in a man aged 35 to 55 with active or convalescent COVID-19. CDR3 protein: CASSPRTDGQPQHF. As DNA, the CDR3 is TGTGCCAGCTCACCCCGGACAGATGGCCAGCCCCAGCATTTT.